Listed below are T cell receptor beta chains from one sample, sequenced in a study of Graves' ophthalmopathy and Graves' hyperthyroidism. MiXCR was run by TCRdb on the multiplex PCR reads, yielding one entry per CDR3 protein. The sample includes hundreds of thousands of distinct CDR3 sequences, around 21% of them seen just once. The sequenced material came from peripheral blood. These receptors came from a woman aged 18 to 35 with stable Graves' hyperthyroidism. CDR3s include the opening cysteine and the closing phenylalanine or tryptophan. Each record gives: D gene, J gene, CDR3 length, V gene, CDR3 protein. The D gene is left open where the match is weak.

>NA|TRBJ2-5|14|TRBV12-3/TRBV12-4
CASSTGTLPTTQYF
>NA|TRBJ1-1|16|TRBV19
CASKSRHGVGVSEAFF
>TRBD1|TRBJ1-2|16|TRBV12-3/TRBV12-4
CASSKQTGAVWNGYTF
>NA|TRBJ1-6|18|TRBV3-1
CASSLTLPGGSNNSPLHF
>NA|TRBJ2-7|13|TRBV6-5
CASSYSPRGEQYF
>NA|TRBJ1-1|16|TRBV20-1
CSARDPQGGIVTEAFF
>TRBD1|TRBJ1-1|14|TRBV6-5
CASSYRTGHTEASF
>NA|TRBJ1-4|12|TRBV18
CASSPSNEKLFF
>NA|TRBJ1-5|16|TRBV7-4
CASSLVTDWRNQPQHF
>NA|TRBJ1-1|12|TRBV28
CASSSRVPEAFF
>TRBD2|TRBJ2-5|16|TRBV12-3/TRBV12-4
CASGSGSARGQETQYF
>NA|TRBJ2-5|13|TRBV6-2/TRBV6-3
CASSYTERETQYF
>TRBD1|TRBJ2-3|17|TRBV15
CATSRDPPGQGGDTQYF
>TRBD1|TRBJ2-7|18|TRBV28
CASKPDRVFGAGSYEQYF
>TRBD1|TRBJ2-7|16|TRBV12-3/TRBV12-4
CASSLTGAYGHYEQYF
>NA|TRBJ1-2|13|TRBV30
CAWRTGQRNGYTF
>NA|TRBJ2-4|11|TRBV29-1
CSVAGRNIQYF
>NA|TRBJ1-5|13|TRBV20-1
CSASGRRYQPQHF
>TRBD1|TRBJ1-6|12|TRBV30
CAWSLRGQALHF
>NA|TRBJ1-2|12|TRBV12-3/TRBV12-4
CASSFTQYGYTF
>NA|TRBJ2-7|13|TRBV7-2
CASNPLGRYEQYF
>NA|TRBJ1-3|15|TRBV27
CASSLSLVHGNTIYF
>NA|TRBJ2-7|15|TRBV20-1
CSARDFQVGTYEQYF
>NA|TRBJ2-7|14|TRBV2
CASSVAVLVYEQYF
>TRBD1|TRBJ1-5|16|TRBV20-1
CSARGTGGVSNQPQHF
>TRBD1|TRBJ2-7|17|TRBV12-3/TRBV12-4
CASSLVGQGQGTSEQYF
>NA|TRBJ2-5|11|TRBV7-2
CASKGEMTQYF
>NA|TRBJ2-5|15|TRBV7-3
CASSLVAAAQETQYF
>TRBD1|TRBJ1-2|14|TRBV12-3/TRBV12-4
CASSPGDRIYGYTF
>NA|TRBJ2-7|15|TRBV27
CASSLMAGHAGEQYF
>NA|TRBJ1-1|16|TRBV6-2/TRBV6-3
CASSYPHRATPGEAFF
>TRBD1|TRBJ2-5|15|TRBV12-3/TRBV12-4
CASSFGTGGFETQYF
>TRBD1|TRBJ2-7|13|TRBV10-3
CAIKTQGGYEQYF
>TRBD2|TRBJ2-7|14|TRBV20-1
CSAPGLALSYEQYF
>NA|TRBJ1-6|16|TRBV28
CASTLWGPPFGSPLHF
>NA|TRBJ1-1|15|TRBV27
CASSSSGGLDTEAFF
>NA|TRBJ1-2|14|TRBV6-1
CASSEGGEAYGYTF
>NA|TRBJ2-7|12|TRBV6-1
CASSPLLGEQYF
>NA|TRBJ1-1|12|TRBV30
CAWSRGGTEAFF
>NA|TRBJ1-2|15|TRBV12-3/TRBV12-4
CASSRPGTHLGGYTF
>NA|TRBJ2-7|14|TRBV28
CASNPGALSYEQYF
>NA|TRBJ2-7|12|TRBV6-1
CARDPGSYEQYF